Below are 16 T cell receptor beta chains sequenced from a single sample in a study of cytomegalovirus exposure and HLA in healthy donors (dated by TCRdb to the late 2010s). Receptor amplification or capture employed the immunoSEQ multiplex PCR assay. A mixture of 60 forward primers for TCR Vbeta segments and 13 reverse primers for TCR Jbeta segments was used in the multiplex PCR. TCRdb took over this immuneACCESS table, retaining in-frame rearrangements with V and J assigned. Such tables are incomplete; in checked studies, under half of the missing clones stem from an unresolved V gene, and the remainder is unexplained. A total of 160,000 or so clones appear in this sample, about four fifths of them only once. About 13% of the sample goes to the ten largest clones. The sequenced material came from PBMCs. These receptors came from a woman between 45 and 60 years old in good health and CMV-seronegative.

J is TRBJ2-1 and V is TRBV6-5; 11 bases fit TRBD2. Germline loops: CDR1 MNHEY, CDR2 SVGAGI. The J segment lost 10 bases and the V segment lost 5 bases, leaving 10 bases of the junction unmatched. This CDR3 has 15 amino acids. The CDR3 region has the DNA TGTGCCAGCAGTCAAGATGGGACTAGCGGATGGGAGCAGTTCTTC. This sequence encodes CASSQDGTSGWEQFF.

J is TRBJ1-2 and V is TRBV25-1; D call uncertain. Germline CDR1 reads MGHDK; CDR2 reads SYGVNS. Trimming cost V 3 bases and J 4 bases, with 12 bases left between them. The CDR3 is 14 amino acids. CDR3: CASSEYGEAYGYTF. CDR3 sequence (DNA): TGTGCCAGCAGTGAGTATGGAGAAGCCTATGGCTACACCTTC.

The chain has TRBV5-6 and TRBJ2-7; 10 bases fit TRBD1. The junction had 6 bases not matched to a gene; V was cut back by 4 bases and J by 2 bases. The CDR3 sequence is 15 residues long. CDR1 SGHDT and CDR2 YYEEEE come from the germline V gene. The CDR3 DNA sequence: TGTGCCAGCAGCCACGGACAGGGGGGCACCTACGAGCAGTACTTC. Translating it yields CASSHGQGGTYEQYF.

This rearrangement joins TRBV10-2 to TRBJ2-1; TRBD2 aligns across 10 bases. Trimming cost V 8 bases and J 0 bases; bases outside gene matches: 10. The CDR3 has 17 amino acids. Looked up from germline, CDR1 is WSHSY and CDR2 is SAAADI. CDR3 nucleotides: TGCGCCAGCCTAGAAATAGCGGGAGGAGGCTCCTACAATGAGCAGTTCTTC. It specifies CASLEIAGGGSYNEQFF.

This clone was detected only once. The V gene is TRBV6-5, the J gene TRBJ2-2; 11 bases match TRBD2. The ends lost 4 bases at V and 6 bases at J; junction bases unmatched: 1. The germline gives CDR1 MNHEY, CDR2 SVGAGI. The CDR3 extends over 14 amino acids. In DNA, the CDR3 is TGTGCCAGCAGTTTAGCGGGGGGGGCCGGGGAGCTGTTTTTT. It yields the protein CASSLAGGAGELFF.

With regard to this clone: The same CDR3 also results from other DNA sequences found in this sample. The CDR3 loop is CASSLGSSYEQYF. CDR3 DNA sequence: TGTGCCAGCAGCTTGGGCAGTTCCTACGAGCAGTACTTC. The chain has TRBV5-6 and TRBJ2-7; D is undetermined. The V end was cut by 0 bases, the J end by 1 base, with 5 bases between. CDR1 is SGHDT, CDR2 YYEEEE, per germline. The CDR3 covers 13 residues.

The chain combines TRBV7-2 with TRBJ2-5, with TRBD2 matching over 11 bases. Germline loops: CDR1 SGHTA, CDR2 FQGNSA. The CDR3 totals 15 residues. V was clipped by 3 bases and J by 2 bases; unmatched bases: 2. Written as DNA, the CDR3 is TGTGCCAGCAGCTTGACTAGCGGGGAACAAGAGACCCAGTACTTC. It codes for CASSLTSGEQETQYF.

The chain recombines TRBV14 with TRBJ1-1; D not resolved. CDR1 SGHDN and CDR2 FVKESK come from the germline V gene. V was clipped by 1 base and J by 4 bases, with 10 bases between them. The CDR3 has 14 residues. CDR3 loop: CASSQVSGSTEAFF. The DNA for the CDR3 is TGTGCCAGCAGCCAAGTATCCGGGTCCACTGAAGCTTTCTTT.

The chain is built from TRBV2 and TRBJ2-7; TRBD1 agrees at 8 bases. The trim removed 4 bases at V and 2 bases at J, leaving 4 bases unmatched. Germline CDR1 SNHLY, CDR2 FYNNEI. The CDR3 has 14 amino acids. CDR3 in amino acids: CASSAEQGAYEQYF. The CDR3 region has the DNA TGTGCCAGCAGTGCGGAACAGGGGGCCTACGAGCAGTACTTC. The full variable domain, in which reference TRBV2 and TRBJ2-7 provide the parts outside the CDR3, is EPEVTQTPSHQVTQMGQEVILRCVPISNHLYFYWYRQILGQKVEFLVSFYNNEISEKSEIFDDQFSVERPDGSNFTLKIRSTKLEDSAMYFCASSAEQGAYEQYFGPGTRLTVT.

The chain is built from TRBV11-3 and TRBJ2-1, with D possibly being TRBD1 (6 bases). This CDR3 is 15 amino acids long. CDR1 is SGHNT and CDR2 is YENEEA in the germline V gene. Trimming took 1 base from V and 6 from J, leaving 13 bases between them. The CDR3 bases are TGTGCCAGCAGCTTAGTACAGGGTAGGAGCAATGAGCAGTTCTTC. Protein: CASSLVQGRSNEQFF.

This clone has just a few counts. The rearrangement uses TRBV7-9 and TRBJ1-5, with no clear D. The CDR3 spans 15 residues. V lost 0 bases, J lost 6 bases, and 12 bases lay in between. Looked up from germline, CDR1 is SEHNR and CDR2 is FQNEAQ (reference sequence). The CDR3 region is CASSLAGRGSQPQHF. In nucleotides, the CDR3 is TGTGCCAGCAGCTTAGCGGGTCGGGGATCTCAGCCCCAGCATTTT.

The J gene is TRBJ2-1, the V gene TRBV7-2, with D possibly matching TRBD2 (7 bases). The germline V gene has CDR1 SGHTA and CDR2 FQGNSA. The CDR3 spans 16 residues. V was trimmed by 1 base and J by 9 bases, leaving 19 bases between them. For the CDR3, the DNA is TGTGCCAGCAGCTTAGAATCTCGGGGGGCAGGGGCTGAGCAGTTCTTC. Translation gives CASSLESRGAGAEQFF.

The rearrangement links TRBV5-1 to TRBJ1-6; perhaps TRBD1 as D (5 bases). The germline V and J ends were trimmed by 4 bases and 4 bases, with 18 bases remaining between them. The length of the CDR3 is 17 residues. Germline-derived CDR1 and CDR2 are SGHRS and YFSETQ. CDR3 protein: CASSRAGGTEYNSPLHF. In DNA form, the CDR3 reads TGCGCCAGCAGCCGGGCGGGCGGGACGGAATATAATTCACCCCTCCACTTT.

V gene TRBV18 combines with J gene TRBJ2-2; unclear D gene. The CDR3 covers 12 residues. Deletions cut 6 bases from V and 5 bases from J, with 7 bases between. From germline, CDR1 is KGHSH and CDR2 LQKENI. CDR3 in DNA: TGTGCCAGCTCCCTGTCGACCGGGGAGCTGTTTTTT. Amino acid sequence: CASSLSTGELFF.

The chain joins TRBV28 to TRBJ2-7, with 7 positions matching TRBD2. After removal of 6 bases from V and 1 base from J, the junction contained 3 bases not matched to a gene. The CDR3 consists of 13 residues. CDR1 MDHEN and CDR2 SYDVKM come from the germline V gene. CDR3 in amino acids: CASSRTRSYEQYF. In DNA form, the CDR3 reads TGTGCCAGCAGCAGGACTAGGTCCTACGAGCAGTACTTC.

The chain employs TRBV28 and TRBJ1-5; 8 positions match TRBD1. The germline CDR1 and CDR2 sequences are MDHEN and SYDVKM. Trimming removed 6 bases from V and 4 bases from J; junction bases left unmatched: 11. This CDR3 is 16 amino acids long. This chain's CDR3 is CASRPTDRGFNQPQHF. The DNA of the CDR3 is TGTGCCAGCAGACCAACCGACAGGGGCTTTAATCAGCCCCAGCATTTT.